Listed here are 18 T cell receptor beta chains from one sample, sequenced in a study of spatial heterogeneity in lung cancer. Study outcomes and limitations: How many expanded intratumoral alpha and beta TCRs were present tracked the tumor mutation count, which was a count of nonsynonymous mutations.

No antigens are known for them. Documented time point: sample taken at primary tumor resection. Each CDR3 protein gets one entry after TCRdb re-called the 5' RACE reads with MiXCR. The sample contains about 3,300 distinct CDR3 sequences, approximately 3.5% of which appear only once. The source material was lung tumor tissue, sampled at surgery. The receptor set was obtained from a male donor with early-stage non-small cell lung cancer.

By proportion, this clonotype is medium-sized (0.01 to 0.1%). The chain has TRBV7-9 and TRBJ1-5, with a tentative D call TRBD1 (5 bases). Looked up from germline, CDR1 is SEHNR and CDR2 is FQNEAQ (reference sequence). V was shortened by 1 base and J by 8 bases, with 18 bases between the two germline ends. CDR3 size: 16 residues. The CDR3 spells CASSLGAGALIEPQHF. The CDR3 nucleotides are TGTGCCAGCAGCTTAGGTGCTGGGGCCCTAATTGAGCCCCAGCATTTT. The complete variable domain, with remaining parts taken from reference TRBV7-9 and TRBJ1-5, reads DTGVSQNPRHKITKRGQNVTFRCDPISEHNRLYWYRQTLGQGPEFLTYFQNEAQLEKSRLLSDRFSAERPKGSFSTLEIQRTEQGDSAMYLCASSLGAGALIEPQHFGDGTRLSIL.

The table lists this clonotype with a few counts. The rearrangement links TRBV7-9 to TRBJ2-1, with 7 nucleotides matching TRBD1. This CDR3 region has 15 residues. Germline-derived CDR1 and CDR2 are SEHNR and FQNEAQ (reference sequence). J gave up 5 bases and V 2 bases, and 6 bases lay outside the gene matches. The CDR3 DNA is TGTGCCAGCAGCTTATGGGACAGCTTTAACAATGAGCAGTTCTTC. Its translation: CASSLWDSFNNEQFF.

By its share, this clonotype is medium-sized. V gene TRBV29-1 combines with J gene TRBJ1-1; 7 bases line up with TRBD1. Germline CDR1 SQVTM, CDR2 ANQGSEA. This CDR3 is built from 14 residues. With 6 bases clipped from V and 4 bases from J, the junction kept 11 bases outside the gene matches. CDR3 DNA: TGCAGCGTCGACCAGACAGGGACGGGCACTGAAGCTTTCTTT. It specifies CSVDQTGTGTEAFF.

This clonotype showed up many times. This chain joins TRBV20-1 and TRBJ2-3; 10 bases align to TRBD1. V gave up 3 bases and J gave up 2 bases; unmatched junction bases: 11. CDR3 length equals 17 residues. Germline V lookup: CDR1 DFQATT, CDR2 SNEGSKA (reference sequence). CDR3 region: CSARLIGTGVFTDTQYF. The CDR3 DNA is TGCAGTGCTAGGTTGATAGGGACAGGGGTTTTCACAGATACGCAGTATTTT.

This clonotype is labeled medium-sized. The chain recombines TRBV20-1 with TRBJ1-6, with D possibly TRBD1 on 6 matching bases. V lost 0 bases and J 7 bases, leaving 16 bases between the germline ends. The CDR3 runs 16 residues. Germline V lookup: CDR1 DFQATT, CDR2 SNEGSKA (reference sequence). Written as DNA, the CDR3 is TGCAGTGCTAGAGATCGTACCCGGACAGTGAATTCACCCCTCCACTTT. This codes for CSARDRTRTVNSPLHF.

This clonotype was detected ten times or more. CDR3 region: CASSVSQGAVNEQFF. Here the CDR3 DNA reads TGTGCCAGCAGTGTGAGTCAGGGGGCCGTCAATGAGCAGTTCTTC. This chain links TRBV2 with TRBJ2-1; 8 bases are a match to TRBD1. V lost 4 bases to trimming and J lost 6 bases; unmatched junction nucleotides: 8. The CDR3 spans 15 residues. Per the germline V gene, CDR1 is SNHLY and CDR2 is FYNNEI. Based on the CDR3 plus reference TRBV2 and TRBJ2-1, the full variable domain is EPEVTQTPSHQVTQMGQEVILRCVPISNHLYFYWYRQILGQKVEFLVSFYNNEISEKSEIFDDQFSVERPDGSNFTLKIRSTKLEDSAMYFCASSVSQGAVNEQFFGPGTRLTVL.

This clonotype came up a few times. The chain is built from TRBV18 and TRBJ2-7, with a weak D call TRBD1 (6 bases). Trimming removed 6 bases from V and 3 bases from J, with 12 bases in between. Germline-derived CDR1 and CDR2 are KGHSH and LQKENI. CDR3 length: 13 amino acids. The CDR3 is CASSPGQIYEQYV. As DNA, the CDR3 is TGTGCCAGCTCCCCCGGACAGATCTACGAGCAGTACGTC.

By sample share, this clonotype is medium-sized. The chain couples TRBV28 to TRBJ2-7; perhaps TRBD1 as D (5 bases). CDR1 and CDR2 from the germline V gene are MDHEN and SYDVKM. The V and J ends lost 6 bases and 9 bases respectively, with 24 bases between them. The CDR3 has 15 residues. The CDR3 protein is CASSPTPRQYEVQYV. The CDR3, as DNA: TGTGCCAGCAGCCCCACCCCGCGACAGTATGAAGTGCAGTACGTC.

This clonotype is labeled medium-sized. The V gene is TRBV12-3 or TRBV12-4, the J gene TRBJ1-1; D remains unclear. Trimming pared 5 bases from V and 0 bases from J, leaving 22 bases between. The CDR3 loop spans 18 amino acids. Here the CDR3 DNA reads TGTGCCAGCAGTCCCCGTGGCAGGCAAACGACTTTGAACACTGAAGCTTTCTTT. It encodes CASSPRGRQTTLNTEAFF.

CDR3 amino acids: CSASRDSPYEQYF. The CDR3 DNA is TGCAGTGCTAGTCGGGACAGCCCCTACGAGCAGTACTTC. V usage is TRBV20-1 and J usage is TRBJ2-7; 7 bases match TRBD1. The CDR3 sequence is 13 residues long. The J segment lost 2 bases and the V segment lost 3 bases, leaving 4 bases of the junction unmatched. Germline V lookup: CDR1 DFQATT, CDR2 SNEGSKA (reference sequence).

This clonotype is categorized as medium-sized. The chain has TRBV6-6 and TRBJ1-6; 9 bases match TRBD1. The V and J ends lost 2 bases and 7 bases, in that order; junction bases with no gene match: 3. The CDR3 covers 15 residues. Per the germline V gene, CDR1 is MNHNY and CDR2 is SVGAGI (reference sequence). The chain's CDR3 is CASSYRQGENSPLHF. The CDR3 coding sequence is TGTGCCAGCAGTTACCGACAGGGGGAGAATTCACCCCTCCACTTT.

This clonotype qualifies as large. This chain connects TRBV6-5 to TRBJ1-2; 7 nucleotides align to TRBD1. The CDR3 has 15 residues. Germline CDR1 is MNHEY and CDR2 is SVGAGI. Trimming took 4 bases from V and 1 from J; bases not matched to a gene: 6. As DNA, the CDR3 is TGTGCCAGCAGTTCGACAGGGACCCTTAACTATGGCTACACCTTC. Translating gives CASSSTGTLNYGYTF.

Sample share makes this clonotype medium-sized. The J gene is TRBJ1-6, the V gene TRBV6-5; D uncertain. Germline V gene data show CDR1 as MNHEY and CDR2 as SVGAGI. Trimming took 5 bases from V and 14 from J, leaving 13 bases between them. The length of the CDR3 is 12 residues. The CDR3 loop is CASSTLGRTLHF. In nucleotides, the CDR3 is TGTGCCAGCAGTACCCTCGGTCGTACCCTCCACTTT.

This clonotype occurred a few times. J is TRBJ2-7 and V is TRBV28; possible D gene TRBD1, 5 bases. Germline V CDR1 and CDR2: MDHEN, SYDVKM. CDR3 length: 14 amino acids. V shed 5 bases and J shed 3 bases, with 14 bases lying between them. CDR3 region: CASSPQGWDYEQYV. As DNA, the CDR3 is TGTGCCAGCAGTCCCCAGGGTTGGGACTACGAGCAGTACGTC.

Many counts were recorded for this clonotype. CDR3 in amino acids: CSARDPRQGAGEQYF. DNA of the CDR3: TGCAGTGCTAGAGATCCCCGACAGGGGGCCGGTGAGCAGTACTTC. J is TRBJ2-7 and V is TRBV20-1; 10 bases agree with TRBD1. Germline assignment: CDR1 DFQATT and CDR2 SNEGSKA (reference sequence). V shed 0 bases, J shed 7 bases, and the junction held 9 bases outside the gene matches. The CDR3 length is 15 residues.

This clonotype is medium-sized (0.01 to 0.1%) within its sample. This sequence joins TRBV5-1 and TRBJ2-1, with no clear D. Trimming shortened V by 0 bases and J by 0 bases, and 10 bases separated the two germline ends. CDR1 SGHRS and CDR2 YFSETQ come from the germline V gene. This CDR3 spans 16 amino acids. CDR3 nucleotide sequence: TGCGCCAGCAGCTTGGGGTTACCGGGCTCCTACAATGAGCAGTTCTTC. Protein sequence: CASSLGLPGSYNEQFF. The variable domain in full, with the rest retrieved from reference TRBV5-1 and TRBJ2-1, is KAGVTQTPRYLIKTRGQQVTLSCSPISGHRSVSWYQQTPGQGLQFLFEYFSETQRNKGNFPGRFSGRQFSNSRSEMNVSTLELGDSALYLCASSLGLPGSYNEQFFGPGTRLTVL.

This clonotype occurred many times. The chain is built from TRBV4-2 and TRBJ2-7; TRBD1 is a possible D gene (5 bases). The CDR3 has 16 amino acids. V was cut by 1 base and J by 1 base, with 14 bases left in between. Germline V gives CDR1 LGHNA, CDR2 YNFKEQ. CDR3 bases: TGTGCCAGCAGCCAAGGTCGTGACAGAGTATCCTACGAGCAGTACGTC. Translating it yields CASSQGRDRVSYEQYV.

By sample share, this clonotype is medium-sized (0.01 to 0.1%). The chain joins TRBV2 to TRBJ2-7; D unclear. CDR3 size: 13 residues. The germline CDR1 and CDR2 sequences are SNHLY and FYNNEI. V lost 4 bases and J lost 2, with 9 bases in between. The CDR3 sequence: CASSVSATYEQYF. The CDR3 coding sequence is TGTGCCAGCAGTGTTTCGGCAACCTACGAGCAGTACTTC.